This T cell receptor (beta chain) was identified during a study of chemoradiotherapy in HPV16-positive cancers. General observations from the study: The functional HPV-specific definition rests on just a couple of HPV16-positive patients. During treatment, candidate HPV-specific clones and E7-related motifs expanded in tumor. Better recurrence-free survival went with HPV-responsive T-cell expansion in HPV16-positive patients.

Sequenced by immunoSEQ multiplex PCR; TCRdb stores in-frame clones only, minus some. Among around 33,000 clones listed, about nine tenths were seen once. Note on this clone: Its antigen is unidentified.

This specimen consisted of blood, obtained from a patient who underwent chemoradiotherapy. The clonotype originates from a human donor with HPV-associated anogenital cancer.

Here the CDR3 DNA reads TGTGCCAGCAGTACAGAGTCATCCTACAATGAGCAGTTCTTC. Protein product: CASSTESSYNEQFF. The V call is TRBV6-1, the J call TRBJ2-1; D call uncertain. CDR1 and CDR2 from the germline V gene are MNHNS and SASEGT. CDR3 length: 14 residues. The V end lost 5 bases, the J end lost 1 base, and 9 bases lay between the germline ends.